This passage covers 5 T cell receptor beta chains from one sample sequenced in a study of beta chain features in type 1 diabetes. Sequenced material consisted of expressed TCRB transcripts (all of the isolated RNA was reverse transcribed). This table comes from immunoSEQ multiplex PCR, and its TCRdb copy is limited to in-frame clones, with some not included. Of 40,000 to 45,000 clones listed, over 50% were seen once; the top ten hold roughly 2.1%. Sequencing was carried out using Tregs from blood. These receptors were obtained from a woman aged 18-29 years in good health.

This chain links TRBV7-9 with TRBJ2-1, with D possibly matching TRBD1 (6 bases). There are 16 residues in the CDR3. Trimming removed 1 base from V and 2 bases from J, with 12 bases in between. Germline V gives CDR1 SEHNR, CDR2 FQNEAQ (reference sequence). CDR3 bases: TGTGCCAGCAGCTTAGGGTACAGGGTTGCCTACAATGAGCAGTTCTTC. It is translated as CASSLGYRVAYNEQFF.

This clone was picked up a small number of times. This rearrangement joins TRBV5-1 to TRBJ2-7, with TRBD2 identical over 7 bases. This CDR3 is 14 amino acids long. The junction had 9 bases not matched to a gene; V was cut back by 3 bases and J by 6 bases. CDR1 SGHRS and CDR2 YFSETQ come from the germline V gene. CDR3 loop: CASSWGGVETEQYF. Written as DNA, the CDR3 is TGCGCCAGCAGCTGGGGGGGGGTAGAGACCGAGCAGTACTTC.

This clone was picked up a small number of times. V usage is TRBV18 and J usage is TRBJ1-3; D perhaps matches TRBD1 (5 bases). V was pared by 1 base and J by 4 bases, with 14 bases between. CDR1 and CDR2 from the germline V gene are KGHSH and LQKENI. The length of the CDR3 is 16 residues. The CDR3 DNA reads TGTGCCAGCTCACCACTCGACAGAGAGTTAGGAAACACCATATATTTT. Amino acid sequence: CASSPLDRELGNTIYF.

This clone was seen only a few times. The chain couples TRBV6-6 to TRBJ2-1; the D gene is possibly TRBD2 (7 bases). V gave up 6 bases and J gave up 5 bases, with 17 bases separating them. The length of the CDR3 is 15 residues. Germline V CDR1 and CDR2: MNHNY, SVGAGI (reference sequence). This CDR3 reads CASRRGASGDNEQFF. The CDR3 DNA follows: TGTGCCAGCAGAAGGGGGGCTAGCGGAGACAATGAGCAGTTCTTC.

The gene calls are TRBV5-4 and TRBJ2-5; D gene ambiguous. V was cut by 6 bases and J by 2 bases, with 17 bases left in between. CDR3 length: 15 amino acids. Germline values: CDR1 SGHNT, CDR2 YYREEE (reference sequence). This chain's CDR3 is CASNLFPAVQETQYF. CDR3 nucleotides: TGTGCCAGCAACCTATTCCCGGCGGTACAAGAGACCCAGTACTTC.